This TCR beta chain emerged from a study of blood T cell repertoires in COVID-19. Across the whole study: There were acute and convalescent COVID-19 samples, and they came from the United States, Italy and Spain.

V lost 0 bases and J lost 3; bases outside the gene matches: 2. This CDR3 is 14 amino acids long. Germline V gives CDR1 PRHDT, CDR2 FYEKMQ (reference sequence). TCRdb's copy holds only in-frame clones and misses some; the assay was immunoSEQ multiplex PCR. The top ten hold roughly 11% of the sample, which has over 150,000 clones, approximately 84% seen once. The sample taken for sequencing was peripheral blood. The receptor was derived from a man in his sixties or seventies with active or convalescent COVID-19. The rearrangement joins TRBV13 to TRBJ2-7; 7 nucleotides agree with TRBD1. The CDR3 region is CASSLGDRDYEQYF. The CDR3 coding sequence is TGTGCCAGCAGCTTAGGTGACAGGGACTACGAGCAGTACTTC.